The 18 T cell receptor beta chains listed next were all sequenced from one sample in a study of shared clonotypes between healthy human individuals. The method was immunoSEQ multiplex PCR; TCRdb's version includes in-frame clones alone and lacks a portion of them. Here the sample spans about 230,000 clones, about 65% being singletons. Material: memory CD4+ T cells sorted from blood. The subset here: CD45RA-negative fraction. These TCRs come from a man in his thirties or forties in good health.

The rearrangement uses TRBV29-1 and TRBJ2-7, with D unclear. Germline CDR1 SQVTM, CDR2 ANQGSEA. V lost 7 bases and J 0 bases, leaving 16 bases between the germline ends. There are 14 residues in the CDR3. Written as DNA, the CDR3 is TGCAGCGCGCGGCGTGGCAGTAACTCCTACGAGCAGTACTTC. Its protein product is CSARRGSNSYEQYF.

This clone showed up just a few times. Other nucleotide sequences from this sample produce the same CDR3. The chain joins TRBV5-6 to TRBJ2-1; the D gene is possibly TRBD2 (6 bases). The CDR3 has 15 residues. Trimming cost V 1 base and J 4 bases, with 12 bases left between them. Looked up from germline, CDR1 is SGHDT and CDR2 is YYEEEE. In nucleotides, the CDR3 is TGTGCCAGCAGCTTGAGGGTGGGACTTTACAATGAGCAGTTCTTC. Protein: CASSLRVGLYNEQFF.

The chain combines TRBV5-4 with TRBJ1-5; 9 nucleotides match TRBD1. Germline assignment: CDR1 SGHNT and CDR2 YYREEE (reference sequence). V trimming: 4 bases; J trimming: 2 bases; junction bases outside the gene matches: 4. This CDR3 comprises 15 residues. CDR3 nucleotides: TGTGCCAGCAGCCAACAGGGGGCTGGCAATCAGCCCCAGCATTTT. Protein product: CASSQQGAGNQPQHF.

This chain connects TRBV9 to TRBJ2-1; D gene unclear. The CDR3 runs 13 residues. Trimming took 0 bases from V and 4 from J, leaving 5 bases between them. The V gene's germline CDR1 is SGDLS and CDR2 YYNGEE. The CDR3 is CASSVETYNEQFF. The CDR3 coding sequence is TGTGCCAGCAGCGTAGAAACTTACAATGAGCAGTTCTTC.

The genes are TRBV5-1 and TRBJ2-7; D is possibly TRBD1 (5 bases). V lost 4 bases, J lost 1 base, and 15 bases lay in between. The germline CDR1 and CDR2 sequences are SGHRS and YFSETQ. The CDR3 is 15 residues long. CDR3 bases: TGCGCCAGCAGCCCACGGGCAGGGAAGTCCTACGAGCAGTACTTC. This codes for CASSPRAGKSYEQYF.

This clone was seen more than once but under ten times. The CDR3 sequence: CSVTQGMSTEAFF. CDR3 bases: TGCAGCGTCACGCAGGGTATGAGCACTGAAGCTTTCTTT. The J gene is TRBJ1-1, the V gene TRBV29-1; a weak D match, TRBD1 (5 bases). CDR1 and CDR2 from the germline V gene are SQVTM and ANQGSEA. The V end was cut by 6 bases, the J end by 4 bases, with 15 bases between. This CDR3 has 13 amino acids.

This clone was counted between two and nine times. This sequence joins TRBV14 and TRBJ2-1, with D perhaps matching TRBD2 (6 bases). The CDR3 covers 15 residues. Germline V lookup: CDR1 SGHDN, CDR2 FVKESK. Trimming pared 3 bases from V and 7 bases from J, leaving 16 bases between. The chain's CDR3 is CASSHGQGGVNEQFF. DNA of the CDR3: TGTGCCAGCAGCCACGGTCAGGGCGGGGTGAATGAGCAGTTCTTC.

In its sample, this clone was seen a few times. The V call is TRBV7-2, the J call TRBJ2-7, with D hard to call. Germline V gene data show CDR1 as SGHTA and CDR2 as FQGNSA. The V and J ends lost 7 bases and 1 base respectively, with 14 bases between them. This CDR3 is 14 amino acids long. The CDR3 DNA is TGTGCCAGCAAAGGCGCAGTGGGGTCCTACGAGCAGTACTTC. Its protein is CASKGAVGSYEQYF.

The chain uses TRBV28 and TRBJ2-1; 8 bases agree with TRBD2. The V and J ends lost 10 bases and 8 bases, in that order; junction bases with no gene match: 10. Looked up from germline, CDR1 is MDHEN and CDR2 is SYDVKM. The CDR3 is 13 residues long. CDR3 in DNA: TGTGCCACGGTGGCGGGGGGATTCGATGAGCAGTTCTTC. Translating gives CATVAGGFDEQFF.

This clone came up once. This chain joins TRBV7-2 and TRBJ2-3; 10 bases are shared with TRBD2. Germline trimming cut 5 bases from V and 2 bases from J; bases unmatched to any gene: 7. Germline CDR1 SGHTA, CDR2 FQGNSA. The CDR3 spans 16 residues. The CDR3 region is CASSTRTSGPTDTQYF. The CDR3 coding sequence is TGTGCCAGCAGCACCCGGACTAGCGGACCCACAGATACGCAGTATTTT.

In DNA, the CDR3 is TGTGCCTGGATCAGGGGGCGGACGTCCTCTGGGGCCAACGTCCTGACTTTC. Protein sequence: CAWIRGRTSSGANVLTF. The chain recombines TRBV30 with TRBJ2-6; 8 bases map to TRBD1. The J segment lost 0 bases and the V segment lost 4 bases, leaving 8 bases of the junction unmatched. Germline V gene sequence: CDR1 GTSNPN, CDR2 SVGIG (reference sequence). The CDR3 runs to 17 residues. The full variable domain, in which reference TRBV30 and TRBJ2-6 provide the parts outside the CDR3, is SQTIHQWPATLVQPVGSPLSLECTVEGTSNPNLYWYRQAAGRGLQLLFYSVGIGQISSEVPQNLSASRPQDRQFILSSKKLLLSDSGFYLCAWIRGRTSSGANVLTFGAGSRLTVL.

The chain's CDR3 is CASSLVGQGDEKLFF. For the CDR3, the DNA is TGTGCCAGCAGCCTAGTAGGACAGGGAGATGAAAAACTGTTTTTT. V and J are TRBV5-6 and TRBJ1-4; 8 positions match TRBD1. V lost 4 bases to trimming and J lost 6 bases; unmatched junction nucleotides: 8. The CDR3 is 15 amino acids. Germline assignment: CDR1 SGHDT and CDR2 YYEEEE. Variable domain in full (rest from reference TRBV5-6 and TRBJ1-4): DAGVTQSPTHLIKTRGQQVTLRCSPKSGHDTVSWYQQALGQGPQFIFQYYEEEERQRGNFPDRFSGHQFPNYSSELNVNALLLGDSALYLCASSLVGQGDEKLFFGSGTQLSVL.

The rearrangement links TRBV10-3 to TRBJ2-6; TRBD2 is a possible D gene (5 bases). This CDR3 is 14 amino acids long. V lost 11 bases, J lost 0 bases, and 11 bases lay in between. The V gene's germline CDR1 is ENHRY and CDR2 SYGVKD. The DNA for the CDR3 is TGTGCCGCCGAGGACTCCTCTGGGGCCAACGTCCTGACTTTC. Translation: CAAEDSSGANVLTF.

The chain's CDR3 is CASSRTGAYLYNEQFF. DNA for the CDR3: TGTGCCAGCTCCAGGACAGGGGCCTACCTTTACAATGAGCAGTTCTTC. J is TRBJ2-1 and V is TRBV9, with TRBD1 matching 9 bases. Germline CDR1 is SGDLS and CDR2 is YYNGEE. V trimming: 7 bases; J trimming: 4 bases; junction bases outside the gene matches: 12. CDR3 length equals 16 residues.

The V gene is TRBV9, the J gene TRBJ1-2, with no clear D. V was clipped by 2 bases and J by 0 bases, with 5 bases between them. The CDR3 is 13 residues long. The germline V gene has CDR1 SGDLS and CDR2 YYNGEE. The CDR3 region has the DNA TGTGCCAGCAGCGTGGGCCCTAACTATGGCTACACCTTC. This sequence encodes CASSVGPNYGYTF.

J is TRBJ2-5 and V is TRBV6-5; 8 nucleotides match TRBD1. With V trimmed by 2 bases and J by 7 bases, 6 bases remained unmatched. Looked up from germline, CDR1 is MNHEY and CDR2 is SVGAGI. The CDR3 covers 14 residues. As DNA, the CDR3 is TGTGCCAGCAGTTACACCCCAGGGGGCCGGACCCAGTACTTC. Protein: CASSYTPGGRTQYF.

The chain has TRBV5-1 and TRBJ2-7; a possible D gene is TRBD1 (6 bases). Germline CDR1 reads SGHRS; CDR2 reads YFSETQ. Trimming pared 4 bases from V and 2 bases from J, leaving 10 bases between. The CDR3 sequence is 13 residues long. The CDR3 here is CASSPGQPYEQYF. Written as DNA, the CDR3 is TGCGCCAGCAGCCCGGGACAACCCTACGAGCAGTACTTC.

Regarding this clone: A junction boundary mismatches the germline segment, possibly from a read error. The CDR3 region is CASSIAWGRANEQFF. Here the CDR3 DNA reads TGTGCCAGCAGCATAGCTTGGGGGAGGGCTAATGAGCAGTTCTTC. The chain carries TRBV7-2 and TRBJ2-1, with TRBD2 matching 7 bases. Germline V CDR1 and CDR2: SGHTA, FQGNSA. The CDR3 covers 15 residues.